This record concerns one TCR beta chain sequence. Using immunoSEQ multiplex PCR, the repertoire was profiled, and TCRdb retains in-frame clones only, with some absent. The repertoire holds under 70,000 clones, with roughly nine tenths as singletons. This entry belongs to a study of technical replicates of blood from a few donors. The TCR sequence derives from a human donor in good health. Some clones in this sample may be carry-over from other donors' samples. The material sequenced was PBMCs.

CDR3 nucleotides: TGTGCCCGGACCCTGTCGAATGAGCAGTTCTTC. Protein: CARTLSNEQFF. The J gene is TRBJ2-1, the V gene TRBV30; D call uncertain. Per the germline V gene, CDR1 is GTSNPN and CDR2 is SVGIG (reference sequence). V lost 8 bases to trimming and J lost 7 bases, with 12 bases between them. The CDR3 length is 11 residues. The full variable domain, completed using reference TRBV30 and TRBJ2-1, is SQTIHQWPATLVQPVGSPLSLECTVEGTSNPNLYWYRQAAGRGLQLLFYSVGIGQISSEVPQNLSASRPQDRQFILSSKKLLLSDSGFYLCARTLSNEQFFGPGTRLTVL.